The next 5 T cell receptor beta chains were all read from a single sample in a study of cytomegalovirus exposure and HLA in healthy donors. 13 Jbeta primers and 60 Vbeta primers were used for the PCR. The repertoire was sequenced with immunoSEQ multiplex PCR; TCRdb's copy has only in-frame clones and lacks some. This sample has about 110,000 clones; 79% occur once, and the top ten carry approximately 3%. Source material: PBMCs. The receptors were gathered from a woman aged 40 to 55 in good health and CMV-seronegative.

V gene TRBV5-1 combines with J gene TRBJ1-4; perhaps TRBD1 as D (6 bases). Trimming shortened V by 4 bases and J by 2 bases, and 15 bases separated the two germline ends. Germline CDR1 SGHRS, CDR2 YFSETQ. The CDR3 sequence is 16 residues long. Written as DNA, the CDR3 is TGCGCCAGCAGCCCGGGGGGGGGCCACACTAATGAAAAACTGTTTTTT. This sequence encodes CASSPGGGHTNEKLFF.

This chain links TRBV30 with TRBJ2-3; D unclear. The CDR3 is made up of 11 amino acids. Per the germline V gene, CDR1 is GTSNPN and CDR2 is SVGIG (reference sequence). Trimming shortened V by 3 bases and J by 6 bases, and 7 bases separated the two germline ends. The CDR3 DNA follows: TGTGCCTGGAGGAGCGAGGATACGCAGTATTTT. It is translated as CAWRSEDTQYF.

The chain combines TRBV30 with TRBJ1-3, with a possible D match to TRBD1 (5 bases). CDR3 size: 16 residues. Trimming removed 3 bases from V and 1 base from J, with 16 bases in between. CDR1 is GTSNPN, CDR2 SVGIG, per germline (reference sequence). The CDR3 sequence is CAWRGPRRGSGNTIYF. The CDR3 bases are TGTGCCTGGAGAGGCCCCCGACGGGGGTCTGGAAACACCATATATTTT.

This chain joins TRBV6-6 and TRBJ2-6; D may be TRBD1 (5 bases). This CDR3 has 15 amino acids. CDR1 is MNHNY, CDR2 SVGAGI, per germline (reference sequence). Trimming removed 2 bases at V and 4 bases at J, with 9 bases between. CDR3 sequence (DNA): TGTGCCAGCAGTTACCAGGGAACCGGGGCCAACGTCCTGACTTTC. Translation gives CASSYQGTGANVLTF.

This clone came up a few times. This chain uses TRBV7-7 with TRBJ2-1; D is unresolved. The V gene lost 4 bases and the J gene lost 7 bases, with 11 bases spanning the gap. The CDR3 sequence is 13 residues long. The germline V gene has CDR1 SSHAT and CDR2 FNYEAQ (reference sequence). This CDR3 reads CASSSPPSNEQFF. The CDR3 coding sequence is TGTGCCAGCAGCTCCCCCCCTAGTAATGAGCAGTTCTTC.